This T cell receptor beta chain was sequenced in a study of blood T cell repertoires in COVID-19. Background on the study: T cells, B-cell-depleted T cells, or PBMCs provided the cDNA or gDNA that served as material.

Germline V gene data show CDR1 as KGHSH and CDR2 as LQKENI. The CDR3 is made up of 12 amino acids. The V and J ends lost 6 bases and 5 bases, in that order; junction bases with no gene match: 3. Repertoires were generated with immunoSEQ multiplex PCR, while TCRdb's copy carries only in-frame clones and drops some. Counted here are about 44,000 clones, 87% occurring once; the ten biggest clones make up around 25%. The chain employs TRBV18 and TRBJ2-7, with 8 nucleotides matching TRBD1. The TCR comes from a woman aged 80 or over in a cohort sampled during active or convalescent COVID-19. Sequencing used peripheral blood. CDR3 residues: CASSQTGDEQYF. The CDR3 coding sequence is TGTGCCAGCTCGCAGACAGGGGACGAGCAGTACTTC.